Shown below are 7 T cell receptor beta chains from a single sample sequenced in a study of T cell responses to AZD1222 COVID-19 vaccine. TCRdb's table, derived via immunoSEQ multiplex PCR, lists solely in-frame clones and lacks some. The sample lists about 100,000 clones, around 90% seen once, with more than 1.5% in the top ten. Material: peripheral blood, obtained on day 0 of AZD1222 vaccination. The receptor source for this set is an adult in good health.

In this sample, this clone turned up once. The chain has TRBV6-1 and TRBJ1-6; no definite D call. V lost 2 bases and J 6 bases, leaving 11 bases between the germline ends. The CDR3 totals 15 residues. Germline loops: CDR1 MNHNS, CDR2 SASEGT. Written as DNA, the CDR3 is TGTGCCAGCAGTGAACGGGCAGTCGGTAATTCACCCCTCCACTTT. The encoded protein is CASSERAVGNSPLHF.

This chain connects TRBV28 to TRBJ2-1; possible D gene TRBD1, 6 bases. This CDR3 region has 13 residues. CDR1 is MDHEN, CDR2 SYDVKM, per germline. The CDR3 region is CATLGDNYNEQFF. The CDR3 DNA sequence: TGTGCGACACTAGGGGACAACTACAATGAGCAGTTCTTC.

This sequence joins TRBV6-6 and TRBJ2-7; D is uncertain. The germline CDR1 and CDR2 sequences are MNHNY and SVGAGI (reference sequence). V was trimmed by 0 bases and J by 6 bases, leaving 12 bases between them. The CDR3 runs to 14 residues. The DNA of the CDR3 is TGTGCCAGCAGTTACTCGGCCCTCTCTCGCGAGCAGTACTTC. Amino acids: CASSYSALSREQYF.

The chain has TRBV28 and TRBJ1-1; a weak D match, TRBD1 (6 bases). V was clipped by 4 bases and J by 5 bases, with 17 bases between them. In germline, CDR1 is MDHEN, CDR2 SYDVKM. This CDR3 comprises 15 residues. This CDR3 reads CASSSRGGRMTEAFF. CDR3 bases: TGTGCCAGCAGTTCTAGAGGGGGGCGGATGACTGAAGCTTTCTTT.

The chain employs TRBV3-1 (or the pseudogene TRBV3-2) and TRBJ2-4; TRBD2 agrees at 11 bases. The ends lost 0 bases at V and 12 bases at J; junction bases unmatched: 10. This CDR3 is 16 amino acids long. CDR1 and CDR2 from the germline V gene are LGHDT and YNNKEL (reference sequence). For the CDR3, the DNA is TGTGCCAGCAGCCAAGAACTAGCGGGAGTGGCAAGGGGTCAGTACTTC. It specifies CASSQELAGVARGQYF.

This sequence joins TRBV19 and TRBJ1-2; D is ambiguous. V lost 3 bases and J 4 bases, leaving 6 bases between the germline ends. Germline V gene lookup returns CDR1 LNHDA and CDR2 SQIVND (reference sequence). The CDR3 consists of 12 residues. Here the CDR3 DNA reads TGTGCCAGTAGTATGATTTTCTATGGCTACACCTTC. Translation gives CASSMIFYGYTF.

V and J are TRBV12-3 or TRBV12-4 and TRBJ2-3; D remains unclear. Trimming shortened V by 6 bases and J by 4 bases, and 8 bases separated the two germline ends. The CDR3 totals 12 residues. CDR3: CASRREADTQYF. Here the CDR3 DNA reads TGTGCCAGCAGAAGAGAGGCAGATACGCAGTATTTT.